This TCR beta chain was captured by sequencing in a study of blood T cell repertoires in COVID-19. Study context: Spain, Italy and the United States supplied samples that represented acute and convalescent COVID-19. Sample material is recorded as cDNA or gDNA derived from T cells, B-cell-depleted T cells, or PBMCs.

The CDR3 loop spans 14 amino acids. Trimming pared 10 bases from V and 0 bases from J, leaving 13 bases between. Germline V gives CDR1 SGHAT, CDR2 FQDESV (reference sequence). As originally analysed: Amplified reference gene primers provided the basis for estimating nucleated cell counts. The method was immunoSEQ multiplex PCR; TCRdb's version includes in-frame clones alone and lacks a portion of them. That table gives V, J and clone size, and the DNA gave D and trimming. The sample yields 100,000 or so clones, less than 85% seen once. The sequence came from a woman in her seventies with active or convalescent COVID-19. Sequencing was done on a sample of peripheral blood. The rearrangement links TRBV11-1 to TRBJ2-1; a weak D match, TRBD2 (6 bases). This CDR3 is CATSGGSSYNEQFF. In DNA, the CDR3 is TGTGCCACCAGTGGGGGGAGCTCCTACAATGAGCAGTTCTTC.